These 3 T cell receptor beta chains were sequenced from one sample in a study of cytomegalovirus exposure and HLA in healthy donors. Primers: 60 Vbeta forward and 13 Jbeta reverse. Data came from immunoSEQ multiplex PCR; TCRdb stores just in-frame clones and leaves some out. The table lists around 92,000 clones, 60% to 85% of them singletons. The sequenced material came from PBMCs. Receptors originate from a man aged 55 to 70 in good health and CMV-seropositive.

CDR3 bases: TGTGCCAGCAGCTTATCGGGGGGCGGTTACAATGAGCAGTTCTTC. It specifies CASSLSGGGYNEQFF. This chain connects TRBV7-3 to TRBJ2-1; tentative D call: TRBD2 (7 bases). The CDR3 runs 15 residues. The germline V and J ends were trimmed by 2 bases and 4 bases, with 12 bases remaining between them. Germline CDR1 reads SGHTA; CDR2 reads FQGTGA. The complete variable domain, with remaining parts taken from reference TRBV7-3 and TRBJ2-1, reads GAGVSQTPSNKVTEKGKYVELRCDPISGHTALYWYRQSLGQGPEFLIYFQGTGAADDSGLPNDRFFAVRPEGSVSTLKIQRTERGDSAVYLCASSLSGGGYNEQFFGPGTRLTVL.

The gene calls are TRBV18 and TRBJ2-2; tentatively, D is TRBD1 (6 bases). Germline assignment: CDR1 KGHSH and CDR2 LQKENI. Trimming left V 1 base short and J 0 bases short, with 9 bases between. CDR3 length: 16 amino acids. This CDR3 reads CASSPRQASNTGELFF. CDR3 sequence (DNA): TGTGCCAGCTCACCACGACAGGCTTCGAACACCGGGGAGCTGTTTTTT.

The CDR3 spells CASSPRPLRDAFF. CDR3 in DNA: TGTGCCAGCTCACCTAGGCCCCTCCGGGATGCGTTCTTC. The chain recombines TRBV18 with TRBJ2-1, with D maybe TRBD2 (5 bases). CDR3 length equals 13 residues. The germline gives CDR1 KGHSH, CDR2 LQKENI. V lost 3 bases, J lost 15 bases, and 18 bases lay in between. Drawing the rest from reference TRBV18 and TRBJ2-1, the complete variable domain is NAGVMQNPRHLVRRRGQEARLRCSPMKGHSHVYWYRQLPEEGLKFMVYLQKENIIDESGMPKERFSAEFPKEGPSILRIQQVVRGDSAAYFCASSPRPLRDAFFGPGTRLTVL.